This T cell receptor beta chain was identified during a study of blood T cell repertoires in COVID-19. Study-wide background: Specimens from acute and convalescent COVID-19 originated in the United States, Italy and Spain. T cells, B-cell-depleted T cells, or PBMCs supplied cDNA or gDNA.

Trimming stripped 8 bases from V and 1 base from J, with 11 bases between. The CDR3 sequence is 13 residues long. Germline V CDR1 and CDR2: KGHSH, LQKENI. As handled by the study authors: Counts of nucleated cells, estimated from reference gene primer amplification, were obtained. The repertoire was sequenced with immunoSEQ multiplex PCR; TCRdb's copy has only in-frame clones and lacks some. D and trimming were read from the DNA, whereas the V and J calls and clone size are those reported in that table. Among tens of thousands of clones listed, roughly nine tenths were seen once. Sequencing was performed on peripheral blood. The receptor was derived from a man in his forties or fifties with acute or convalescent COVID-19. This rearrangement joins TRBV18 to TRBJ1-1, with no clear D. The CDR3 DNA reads TGTGCCAGCGGTACCGGGGAGAACACTGAAGCTTTCTTT. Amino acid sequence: CASGTGENTEAFF.